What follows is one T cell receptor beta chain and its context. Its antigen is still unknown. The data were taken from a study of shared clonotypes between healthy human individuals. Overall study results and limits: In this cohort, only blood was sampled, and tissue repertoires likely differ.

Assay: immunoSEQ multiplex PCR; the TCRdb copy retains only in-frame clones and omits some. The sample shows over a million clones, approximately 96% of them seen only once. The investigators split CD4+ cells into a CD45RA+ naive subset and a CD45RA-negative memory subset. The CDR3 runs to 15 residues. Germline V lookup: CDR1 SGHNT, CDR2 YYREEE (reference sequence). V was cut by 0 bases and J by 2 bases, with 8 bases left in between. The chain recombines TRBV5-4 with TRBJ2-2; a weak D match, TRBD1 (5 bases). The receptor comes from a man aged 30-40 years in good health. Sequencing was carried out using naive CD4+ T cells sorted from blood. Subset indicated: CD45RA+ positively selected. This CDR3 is CASSLARENTGELFF. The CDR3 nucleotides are TGTGCCAGCAGCTTGGCCAGGGAAAACACCGGGGAGCTGTTTTTT.